This T cell receptor (beta chain) was captured by sequencing in a study of blood T cells in healthy people across ages. Whole-study findings and limits: Without sorted subsets, naive and antigen-experienced compartments could not be conclusively compared.

Turning to this clonotype: The antigen remains undetermined. A read error may be the cause here, since a much bigger clone is one base away. This likely comes from a read error, as the CDR3 has no conserved phenylalanine or tryptophan at its end.

Primed by a sample-barcoded 5' primer and a J-beta primer mix, a second PCR proceeded for about 6 to 11 cycles. TCRdb itself ran the 5' RACE reads through MiXCR, one entry per CDR3 protein. The sample includes about 780,000 distinct CDR3 sequences, about half of them seen just once. This CDR3 has 13 residues. Germline loops: CDR1 SQVTM, CDR2 ANQGSEA. V was pared by 5 bases and J by 4 bases, with 12 bases between. This receptor was taken from a man of 80 years or more in good health. Material for sequencing was blood. The chain couples TRBV29-1 to TRBJ2-1, with a tentative D call TRBD2 (6 bases). This chain's CDR3 is CSVRAGSYNEQFV. Here the CDR3 DNA reads TGCAGCGTTAGAGCGGGCAGTTACAATGAGCAGTTCGTC.